These 19 T cell receptor beta chains were sequenced from one sample in a study of neurological immune-mediated disorders. As to time point: technical triplicate 2. TCRdb recomputed calls from the 5' RACE reads with MiXCR, one row per CDR3 protein. Seen here are about 59,000 distinct CDR3 sequences, more than 20% observed once, and the top ten hold under 5.5%. The specimen sequenced was PBMCs. The receptors here all came from a man aged 60 to 75 with HTLV-1-associated myelopathy (HAM/TSP).

This clonotype was observed many times. CDR3 protein: CASKRDRGITEAFF. The CDR3 coding sequence is TGTGCCAGCAAGAGAGACAGGGGAATCACTGAAGCTTTCTTT. This chain uses TRBV7-8 with TRBJ1-1; 8 bases fit TRBD1. The CDR3 runs 14 residues. Germline CDR1 and CDR2: SGHVS and FQNEAQ. V lost 7 bases to trimming and J lost 4 bases; unmatched junction nucleotides: 8.

The table lists this clonotype with many counts. The rearrangement links TRBV5-6 to TRBJ1-2, with unresolved D. Germline V CDR1 and CDR2: SGHDT, YYEEEE. Trimming shortened V by 0 bases and J by 6 bases, and 6 bases separated the two germline ends. The CDR3 has 12 amino acids. The CDR3: CASSLAADGYTF. The CDR3 DNA reads as TGTGCCAGCAGCTTGGCGGCAGATGGCTACACCTTC.

This clonotype occurred many times. The gene calls are TRBV20-1 and TRBJ2-1; 13 nucleotides align to TRBD2. J lost 0 bases, V lost 5 bases, and 7 bases had no gene match. The V gene's germline CDR1 is DFQATT and CDR2 SNEGSKA (reference sequence). The CDR3 spans 17 residues. The CDR3 coding sequence is TGCAGTGCTCTTGGACTAGCGGGAGTCCCCTCCTACAATGAGCAGTTCTTC. Protein: CSALGLAGVPSYNEQFF.

This clonotype was seen repeatedly, ten times or more. This sequence joins TRBV5-1 and TRBJ2-1, with a tentative D call TRBD2 (5 bases). Per the germline V gene, CDR1 is SGHRS and CDR2 is YFSETQ. V was trimmed by 3 bases and J by 8 bases, leaving 15 bases between them. The CDR3 runs to 14 residues. CDR3 sequence: CASSSGLEPYEQFF. The CDR3 region has the DNA TGCGCCAGCAGCTCGGGGTTGGAGCCTTATGAGCAGTTCTTC.

The chain links TRBV7-2 to TRBJ2-2, with a possible D match to TRBD1 (5 bases). The CDR3 consists of 17 residues. Trimming stripped 6 bases from V and 4 bases from J, with 21 bases between. Germline V lookup: CDR1 SGHTA, CDR2 FQGNSA. The CDR3 sequence is CASSRKASQGITGELFF. In DNA form, the CDR3 reads TGTGCCAGCAGTCGAAAGGCGAGTCAGGGTATCACCGGGGAGCTGTTTTTT.

There are many counts of this clonotype. Written as DNA, the CDR3 is TGCGCCAGCAGCCAAGGAGCGGGAGGGCCCGACACCGGGGAGCTGTTTTTT. It is translated as CASSQGAGGPDTGELFF. The V and J genes are TRBV4-1 and TRBJ2-2; 10 nucleotides agree with TRBD2. The germline gives CDR1 MGHRA, CDR2 YSYEKL. V dropped 1 base and J dropped 3; count of bases not matched to a gene: 5. This CDR3 region has 17 residues.

Ten or more counts support this clonotype. V and J are TRBV2 and TRBJ1-2, with 10 nucleotides matching TRBD1. The V gene end was trimmed by 7 bases and the J gene end by 8 bases; junction bases not matched to a gene: 10. CDR1 and CDR2 from the germline V gene are SNHLY and FYNNEI. The CDR3 is 14 amino acids. CDR3 DNA: TGTGCCAGCATCCCGGGACAGGGGCTTCGAGGCTACACCTTC. Translation gives CASIPGQGLRGYTF.

Many counts were recorded for this clonotype. This sequence joins TRBV20-1 and TRBJ2-1; D not certain. Trimming shortened V by 3 bases and J by 8 bases, and 14 bases separated the two germline ends. From germline, CDR1 is DFQATT and CDR2 SNEGSKA (reference sequence). CDR3 length: 13 residues. In DNA form, the CDR3 reads TGCAGTGCTAGGGTACCTGGATTCTATGAGCAGTTCTTC. Its protein product is CSARVPGFYEQFF.

The sample holds many counts of this clonotype. This chain joins TRBV6-6 and TRBJ1-5; D is unclear. Germline-derived CDR1 and CDR2 are MNHNY and SVGAGI (reference sequence). CDR3 size: 13 residues. V lost 6 bases and J lost 7, with 13 bases in between. CDR3 sequence: CASSRGWEQPQHF. CDR3 coding DNA: TGTGCCAGCAGCAGAGGGTGGGAGCAGCCCCAGCATTTT.

This clonotype was seen many times. The rearrangement uses TRBV2 and TRBJ2-7; D not certain. The V gene lost 4 bases and the J gene lost 5 bases, with 6 bases spanning the gap. CDR1 is SNHLY, CDR2 FYNNEI, per germline. The CDR3 loop spans 11 amino acids. The CDR3 loop reads CASSAGHEQYF. The CDR3, as DNA: TGTGCCAGCAGTGCAGGCCACGAGCAGTACTTC.

The CDR3 is CSARDPLAGGTDTQYF. CDR3 coding DNA: TGCAGTGCTAGAGATCCCCTAGCGGGAGGTACAGATACGCAGTATTTT. The chain is built from TRBV20-1 and TRBJ2-3; 11 bases match TRBD2. Germline trimming cut 0 bases from V and 3 bases from J; bases unmatched to any gene: 5. CDR1 is DFQATT and CDR2 is SNEGSKA in the germline V gene (reference sequence). CDR3 length: 16 residues.

This clonotype was found many times. The chain carries TRBV18 and TRBJ2-7; D is perhaps TRBD1 (6 bases). This CDR3 region has 15 residues. V dropped 2 bases and J dropped 5 bases, with 16 bases sitting between them. Germline values: CDR1 KGHSH, CDR2 LQKENI. The CDR3 DNA sequence: TGTGCCAGCTCACCATTAAGGGGGTCAGAACACGAGCAGTACTTC. This codes for CASSPLRGSEHEQYF.

This clonotype has ten or more counts. The chain employs TRBV5-1 and TRBJ1-6, with a tentative D call TRBD1 (5 bases). V was trimmed by 4 bases and J by 6 bases, leaving 14 bases between them. The germline V gene encodes CDR1 SGHRS and CDR2 YFSETQ. The CDR3 is 15 amino acids. The CDR3 DNA reads as TGCGCCAGCAGCCTCGCCGGGGGAATTAATTCACCCCTCCACTTT. Translating gives CASSLAGGINSPLHF.

This clonotype was observed many times. V gene TRBV2 combines with J gene TRBJ2-3; the match to TRBD2 covers 10 bases. J lost 14 bases, V lost 5 bases, and 16 bases had no gene match. The CDR3 spans 15 residues. Germline CDR1 SNHLY, CDR2 FYNNEI. CDR3 sequence: CASSLKGASGSPGYF. In DNA form, the CDR3 reads TGTGCCAGCAGTCTAAAGGGGGCTAGCGGGAGTCCCGGGTATTTT. The whole variable domain, filled in from reference TRBV2 and TRBJ2-3, reads EPEVTQTPSHQVTQMGQEVILRCVPISNHLYFYWYRQILGQKVEFLVSFYNNEISEKSEIFDDQFSVERPDGSNFTLKIRSTKLEDSAMYFCASSLKGASGSPGYFGPGTRLTVL.

This clonotype came up many times. V usage is TRBV3-1 and J usage is TRBJ2-7; 7 bases line up with TRBD1. Per germline, CDR1 LGHDT and CDR2 YNNKEL (reference sequence). CDR3 length: 14 residues. Trimming cost V 2 bases and J 6 bases; bases outside gene matches: 7. The CDR3 DNA reads TGTGCCAGCAGCCAACGACAGGGTTCCGGCGAGCAGTACTTC. Encoded protein: CASSQRQGSGEQYF.

This clonotype was seen repeatedly, ten times or more. V gene TRBV5-1 combines with J gene TRBJ2-5, with D maybe TRBD2 (6 bases). V lost 4 bases to trimming and J lost 4 bases, with 14 bases between them. Germline values: CDR1 SGHRS, CDR2 YFSETQ. The CDR3 covers 14 residues. CDR3 loop: CASSVPSDGETQYF. CDR3 coding DNA: TGCGCCAGCAGCGTACCTAGCGACGGAGAGACCCAGTACTTC. The variable domain in full, completed from reference TRBV5-1 and TRBJ2-5, reads KAGVTQTPRYLIKTRGQQVTLSCSPISGHRSVSWYQQTPGQGLQFLFEYFSETQRNKGNFPGRFSGRQFSNSRSEMNVSTLELGDSALYLCASSVPSDGETQYFGPGTRLLVL.

The genes are TRBV6-5 and TRBJ1-5, with D possibly being TRBD1 (6 bases). The V gene lost 2 bases and the J gene lost 1 base, with 9 bases spanning the gap. The CDR3 totals 15 residues. Per germline, CDR1 MNHEY and CDR2 SVGAGI. The CDR3 bases are TGTGCCAGCAGTTACGGGGGCGCGAGCAATCAGCCCCAGCATTTT. Protein product: CASSYGGASNQPQHF.

In this sample, this clonotype turned up many times. The chain recombines TRBV7-9 with TRBJ1-3; D is undetermined. This CDR3 is built from 14 residues. Germline CDR1 reads SEHNR; CDR2 reads FQNEAQ (reference sequence). Trimming pared 7 bases from V and 0 bases from J, leaving 10 bases between. The CDR3 protein is CASTQGNSGNTIYF. The CDR3 nucleotides read TGTGCCAGCACTCAAGGGAACTCTGGAAACACCATATATTTT. The complete variable domain, with remaining parts taken from reference TRBV7-9 and TRBJ1-3, reads DTGVSQNPRHKITKRGQNVTFRCDPISEHNRLYWYRQTLGQGPEFLTYFQNEAQLEKSRLLSDRFSAERPKGSFSTLEIQRTEQGDSAMYLCASTQGNSGNTIYFGEGSWLTVV.

This clonotype occurred many times. J is TRBJ2-7 and V is TRBV29-1; possibly TRBD2 for D (6 bases). The CDR3 has 14 amino acids. V was cut by 1 base and J by 2 bases, with 12 bases left in between. The V gene's germline CDR1 is SQVTM and CDR2 ANQGSEA. In DNA, the CDR3 is TGCAGCGTTGAAGGGGGGGATTCGCCCTACGAGCAGTACTTC. Its translation: CSVEGGDSPYEQYF.